The 7 T cell receptor beta chains in this list originate from one sample, sequenced in a study of shared clonotypes between healthy human individuals. The table came from immunoSEQ multiplex PCR; TCRdb's copy has only in-frame clones and leaves some out. Among 2 million to 3 million clones, approximately 93% were seen once, and the ten largest hold 0.36%. The sample was naive CD4+ T cells from PBMCs. Documented subset: CD45RA+ positively selected. The receptors were gathered from a young man in good health. Some clones in this sample may be carry-over from other donors' samples.

Note on this clone: A junction boundary mismatches the germline segment, possibly from a read error. This chain joins TRBV7-9 and TRBJ1-2; TRBD1 might be the D (5 bases). The CDR3 is made up of 13 amino acids. Germline V lookup: CDR1 SEHNR, CDR2 FQNEAQ (reference sequence). In DNA, the CDR3 is TGTGCCAGCAGCCCGAACCCGGGGCCGACTCAAGCCTTC. It translates to CASSPNPGPTQAF.

This chain uses TRBV7-9 with TRBJ2-1, with 8 bases identical to TRBD2. CDR1 is SEHNR, CDR2 FQNEAQ, per germline (reference sequence). This CDR3 spans 16 amino acids. J gave up 0 bases and V 0 bases, and 1 base lay outside the gene matches. In nucleotides, the CDR3 is TGTGCCAGCAGCTTAGCAAGCGGGAGCTCCTACAATGAGCAGTTCTTC. Translated: CASSLASGSSYNEQFF.

The rearrangement links TRBV25-1 to TRBJ2-5; D assignment may be TRBD1 or TRBD2 (5 bases each). Per germline, CDR1 MGHDK and CDR2 SYGVNS. V lost 4 bases to trimming and J lost 5 bases, with 14 bases between them. This CDR3 contains 14 residues. For the CDR3, the DNA is TGTGCCAGCAGTGTCCCAGGGTTAGCGGAGACCCAGTACTTC. Amino acid sequence: CASSVPGLAETQYF.

This chain joins TRBV6-6 and TRBJ1-1; TRBD1 matches at 8 bases. The germline CDR1 and CDR2 sequences are MNHNY and SVGAGI (reference sequence). V shed 2 bases, J shed 4 bases, and the junction held 9 bases outside the gene matches. The CDR3 runs 16 residues. CDR3 sequence (DNA): TGTGCCAGCAGTTACGGAGCAGGGGGCGCTCGCACTGAAGCTTTCTTT. Translated: CASSYGAGGARTEAFF.

The chain recombines TRBV5-1 with TRBJ2-2; D remains ambiguous. Trimming cost V 0 bases and J 0 bases, with 9 bases left between them. CDR1 SGHRS and CDR2 YFSETQ come from the germline V gene. The CDR3 runs 16 residues. CDR3 DNA sequence: TGCGCCAGCAGCTTGGTTCCCGTTTCGAACACCGGGGAGCTGTTTTTT. It encodes CASSLVPVSNTGELFF. The complete variable domain, with remaining parts taken from reference TRBV5-1 and TRBJ2-2, reads KAGVTQTPRYLIKTRGQQVTLSCSPISGHRSVSWYQQTPGQGLQFLFEYFSETQRNKGNFPGRFSGRQFSNSRSEMNVSTLELGDSALYLCASSLVPVSNTGELFFGEGSRLTVL.

Worth noting for this clone: This sample includes further DNA sequences coding for the same CDR3. The chain has TRBV7-9 and TRBJ2-3; 8 nucleotides line up with TRBD1. Trimming cost V 0 bases and J 1 base; bases outside gene matches: 0. This CDR3 has 15 amino acids. Looked up from germline, CDR1 is SEHNR and CDR2 is FQNEAQ (reference sequence). The CDR3 region is CASSLATGGTDTQYF. In DNA form, the CDR3 reads TGTGCCAGCAGCTTAGCGACAGGGGGCACAGATACGCAGTATTTT.

The rearrangement uses TRBV9 and TRBJ2-3, with D uncertain. Trimming removed 4 bases at V and 3 bases at J, with 9 bases between. Per the germline V gene, CDR1 is SGDLS and CDR2 is YYNGEE. The CDR3 is 13 residues long. The CDR3 loop is CASSPGRTDTQYF. The CDR3 bases are TGTGCCAGCAGCCCCGGACGAACAGATACGCAGTATTTT.